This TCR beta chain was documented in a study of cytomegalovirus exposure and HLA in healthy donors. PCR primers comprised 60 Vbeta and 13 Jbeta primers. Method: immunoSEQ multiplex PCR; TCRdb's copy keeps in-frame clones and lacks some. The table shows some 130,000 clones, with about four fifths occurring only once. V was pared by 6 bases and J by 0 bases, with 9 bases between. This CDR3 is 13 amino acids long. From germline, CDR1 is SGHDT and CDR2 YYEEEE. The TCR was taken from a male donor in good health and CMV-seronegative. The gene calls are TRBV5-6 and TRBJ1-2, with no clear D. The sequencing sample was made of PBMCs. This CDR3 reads CASKETPNYGYTF. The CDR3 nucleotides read TGTGCCAGCAAGGAGACCCCTAACTATGGCTACACCTTC.